The 30 T cell receptor beta chains in this list originate from one sample, sequenced in a study of T cell clonotyping in hematopoietic cell transplantation. This table comes from immunoSEQ multiplex PCR, and its TCRdb copy is limited to in-frame clones, with some not included. The data contain roughly 13,000 clones, 62% of them seen just once; the ten biggest clones take up under 10%. Sequenced sample: PBMCs. The receptors come from a human donor who either received an allogeneic hematopoietic cell transplant for a myeloid malignancy or was a related donor (not recorded which). Some clones in this sample may be carry-over from other donors' samples.

The chain is built from TRBV30 and TRBJ2-5, with unresolved D. The CDR3 has 13 residues. Per germline, CDR1 GTSNPN and CDR2 SVGIG (reference sequence). V lost 1 base, J lost 0 bases, and 6 bases lay in between. In nucleotides, the CDR3 is TGTGCCTGGAGTGACGGGTACCAAGAGACCCAGTACTTC. Protein: CAWSDGYQETQYF.

The V call is TRBV20-1, the J call TRBJ2-2, with unresolved D. The CDR3 consists of 11 residues. The germline V gene encodes CDR1 DFQATT and CDR2 SNEGSKA (reference sequence). V was trimmed by 7 bases and J by 1 base, leaving 4 bases between them. CDR3 amino acids: CSGQNTGELFF. Written as DNA, the CDR3 is TGCAGTGGTCAGAACACCGGGGAGCTGTTTTTT.

J is TRBJ1-2 and V is TRBV10-3, with D perhaps matching TRBD1 (6 bases). CDR3 size: 14 residues. The germline V gene encodes CDR1 ENHRY and CDR2 SYGVKD. The ends were cut back, 3 bases at V and 4 bases at J, with 12 bases in the middle. The CDR3 loop is CAISDRGDGYGYTF. The CDR3 coding sequence is TGTGCCATCAGTGACAGGGGAGATGGCTATGGCTACACCTTC.

The chain carries TRBV4-1 and TRBJ2-1; D call uncertain. CDR3 length: 14 residues. Germline CDR1 reads MGHRA; CDR2 reads YSYEKL. V was pared by 4 bases and J by 1 base, with 8 bases between. The CDR3 loop is CASSPQYSYNEQFF. DNA of the CDR3: TGCGCCAGCAGCCCCCAATATTCCTACAATGAGCAGTTCTTC.

The chain employs TRBV29-1 and TRBJ1-2; TRBD1 aligns across 8 bases. The V gene's germline CDR1 is SQVTM and CDR2 ANQGSEA. The CDR3 loop spans 15 amino acids. V lost 4 bases, J lost 4 bases, and 11 bases stayed unmatched. The CDR3 nucleotides read TGCAGCGTTGTCCCCGGACAGGGAGGTTCCTATGGCTACACCTTC. Its translation: CSVVPGQGGSYGYTF.

This clone was counted between two and nine times. The chain combines TRBV25-1 with TRBJ1-5, with no clear D. V was clipped by 4 bases and J by 0 bases, with 4 bases between them. This CDR3 region has 13 residues. In germline, CDR1 is MGHDK, CDR2 SYGVNS. CDR3: CASSVNSNQPQHF. The CDR3 DNA follows: TGTGCCAGCAGTGTGAATAGCAATCAGCCCCAGCATTTT.

This chain joins TRBV30 and TRBJ1-4, with D unclear. V was trimmed by 5 bases and J by 11 bases, leaving 12 bases between them. The CDR3 is 11 residues long. Germline-derived CDR1 and CDR2 are GTSNPN and SVGIG (reference sequence). The CDR3 loop reads CAWGIREKLFF. CDR3 DNA sequence: TGTGCCTGGGGGATTCGTGAGAAACTGTTTTTT.

V is TRBV6-5 and J is TRBJ2-2; D possibly corresponds to TRBD1 (6 bases). V was trimmed by 5 bases and J by 6 bases, leaving 13 bases between them. CDR1 is MNHEY and CDR2 is SVGAGI in the germline V gene. This CDR3 contains 14 residues. CDR3 region: CASSQTQGPGELFF. The DNA of the CDR3 is TGTGCCAGCAGTCAAACACAGGGCCCCGGGGAGCTGTTTTTT.

The chain recombines TRBV28 with TRBJ1-5; 9 bases fit TRBD1. J lost 5 bases, V lost 5 bases, and 4 bases had no gene match. CDR3 length: 14 residues. Germline V gives CDR1 MDHEN, CDR2 SYDVKM. In DNA, the CDR3 is TGTGCCAGCAGTGGGGGACAGGGAGATCAGCCCCAGCATTTT. Its protein product is CASSGGQGDQPQHF.

This clone has just a few counts. The CDR3 region is CASRIPGADRGLGGYTF. The CDR3 DNA reads as TGTGCCAGCAGGATACCGGGTGCGGACAGGGGATTGGGGGGCTACACCTTC. V is TRBV28 and J is TRBJ1-2; TRBD1 agrees at 9 bases. CDR3 size: 17 residues. Germline CDR1 reads MDHEN; CDR2 reads SYDVKM. Unmatched junction bases numbered 19, after V lost 6 bases and J lost 8 bases.

V usage is TRBV6-5 and J usage is TRBJ1-5; D may be TRBD1 (6 bases). Germline CDR1 MNHEY, CDR2 SVGAGI. Trimming took 6 bases from V and 7 from J, leaving 16 bases between them. The CDR3 length is 14 residues. The CDR3 protein is CASSLRTGLQPQHF. The DNA for the CDR3 is TGTGCCAGCAGCCTTCGTACAGGGCTACAGCCCCAGCATTTT.

This chain joins TRBV6-5 and TRBJ2-5; D ambiguous. Germline CDR1 and CDR2: MNHEY and SVGAGI. Trimming pared 2 bases from V and 2 bases from J, leaving 6 bases between. The CDR3 has 13 amino acids. The CDR3 here is CASSYGLQETQYF. Written as DNA, the CDR3 is TGTGCCAGCAGTTACGGGCTTCAAGAGACCCAGTACTTC.

The chain carries TRBV19 and TRBJ1-1; the D is unclear. V shed 5 bases and J shed 0 bases, with 4 bases lying between them. Germline V gene lookup returns CDR1 LNHDA and CDR2 SQIVND (reference sequence). This CDR3 is 12 amino acids long. The CDR3 DNA follows: TGTGCCAGTAGTCTCCTGAACACTGAAGCTTTCTTT. This gives the protein CASSLLNTEAFF. The variable domain in full, with the rest retrieved from reference TRBV19 and TRBJ1-1, is DGGITQSPKYLFRKEGQNVTLSCEQNLNHDAMYWYRQDPGQGLRLIYYSQIVNDFQKGDIAEGYSVSREKKESFPLTVTSAQKNPTAFYLCASSLLNTEAFFGQGTRLTVV.

This chain uses TRBV13 with TRBJ2-7; TRBD1 matches 8 bases. This CDR3 is 13 amino acids long. The trim removed 4 bases at V and 3 bases at J, leaving 2 bases unmatched. CDR1 is PRHDT and CDR2 is FYEKMQ in the germline V gene (reference sequence). The CDR3 loop reads CASSSGQGYEQYF. In nucleotides, the CDR3 is TGTGCCAGCAGCTCCGGACAGGGCTACGAGCAGTACTTC.

The V and J genes are TRBV30 and TRBJ1-2, with TRBD1 matching over 8 bases. Germline V gene data show CDR1 as GTSNPN and CDR2 as SVGIG (reference sequence). With V trimmed by 2 bases and J by 7 bases, 6 bases remained unmatched. The CDR3 runs 13 residues. The DNA for the CDR3 is TGTGCCTGGAGTCGCCAGGGGGCGGGTGGCTACACCTTC. Residues: CAWSRQGAGGYTF. Filled out from reference TRBV30 and TRBJ1-2, the complete variable domain reads SQTIHQWPATLVQPVGSPLSLECTVEGTSNPNLYWYRQAAGRGLQLLFYSVGIGQISSEVPQNLSASRPQDRQFILSSKKLLLSDSGFYLCAWSRQGAGGYTFGSGTRLTVV.

This clone turned up a few times. This chain connects TRBV28 to TRBJ1-6, with a weak D call TRBD1 (6 bases). This CDR3 comprises 15 residues. Trimming removed 4 bases from V and 7 bases from J, with 14 bases in between. Germline loops: CDR1 MDHEN, CDR2 SYDVKM. CDR3 region: CASSSAGEGNSPLHF. The CDR3 nucleotides read TGTGCCAGCAGTTCCGCAGGGGAGGGGAATTCACCCCTCCACTTT.

There are a few counts of this clone. A junction end diverges from the germline sequence, so it may reflect a read error. The gene calls are TRBV7-8 and TRBJ2-7; D is perhaps TRBD2 (5 bases). Germline CDR1 reads SGHVS; CDR2 reads FQNEAQ. This CDR3 has 13 residues. Here the CDR3 DNA reads TGTGCCAGCAGCGTAGCGCCAGTGCGCGAGCAGTACTTC. Amino acid sequence: CASSVAPVREQYF.

Comments on this clone: A junction end diverges from the germline sequence, so it may reflect a read error. The chain recombines TRBV27 with TRBJ1-4; maybe TRBD1 (5 bases). This CDR3 has 14 amino acids. CDR1 MNHEY and CDR2 SMNVEV come from the germline V gene (reference sequence). CDR3 in amino acids: CASSSMGLAEKLLF. CDR3 nucleotides: TGTGCCAGCAGTTCGATGGGACTGGCGGAAAAACTGCTTTTT.

The rearrangement joins TRBV2 to TRBJ1-2; no clear D. The germline V gene encodes CDR1 SNHLY and CDR2 FYNNEI. The CDR3 contains 15 residues. V lost 6 bases to trimming and J lost 5 bases, with 19 bases between them. DNA of the CDR3: TGTGCCAGCAGCGCTGGGCGCTCCCCGGGGTATGGCTACACCTTC. Translating gives CASSAGRSPGYGYTF.

The chain links TRBV28 to TRBJ2-7, with 7 bases aligning to TRBD2. The CDR3 is 16 residues long. The V gene end was trimmed by 1 base and the J gene end by 3 bases; junction bases not matched to a gene: 9. The V gene's germline CDR1 is MDHEN and CDR2 SYDVKM. This CDR3 is CASSLSAGRGGYEQYF. CDR3 bases: TGTGCCAGCAGTTTATCTGCGGGCCGCGGGGGCTACGAGCAGTACTTC.

V and J are TRBV27 and TRBJ2-7; D is perhaps TRBD1 (6 bases). Trimming pared 6 bases from V and 1 base from J, leaving 10 bases between. This CDR3 contains 13 residues. CDR1 is MNHEY and CDR2 is SMNVEV in the germline V gene (reference sequence). Here the CDR3 reads CASRDSWSYEQYF. The CDR3 DNA is TGTGCCAGCAGGGACAGTTGGTCCTACGAGCAGTACTTC.

The chain uses TRBV7-3 and TRBJ2-1; D uncertain. The CDR3 consists of 13 residues. The ends were cut back, 2 bases at V and 7 bases at J, with 9 bases in the middle. Germline V gene data show CDR1 as SGHTA and CDR2 as FQGTGA. The CDR3 region is CASSLSAPNEQFF. The CDR3 DNA reads as TGTGCCAGCAGCTTATCGGCCCCAAATGAGCAGTTCTTC.

This clone was seen only a few times. The CDR3 nucleotides read TGTGCCAGCAGTCTTCTTCAGGGGAATAGAGGCTACACCTTC. It yields the protein CASSLLQGNRGYTF. The chain has TRBV28 and TRBJ1-2; TRBD1 might be the D (6 bases). Trimming shortened V by 5 bases and J by 8 bases, and 18 bases separated the two germline ends. The CDR3 spans 14 residues. Germline V gives CDR1 MDHEN, CDR2 SYDVKM.

This chain uses TRBV28 with TRBJ1-6; D is possibly TRBD1 (5 bases). The CDR3 sequence is 18 residues long. The germline V gene encodes CDR1 MDHEN and CDR2 SYDVKM. Trimming pared 3 bases from V and 0 bases from J, leaving 15 bases between. This CDR3 reads CASSFFGDSSSYNSPLHF. CDR3 DNA: TGTGCCAGCAGTTTCTTTGGCGACAGTAGCTCCTATAATTCACCCCTCCACTTT.

The CDR3 nucleotides are TGTGCCAGCAGTTCCCCGCCGATAACCTACGAGCAGTACTTC. Translated: CASSSPPITYEQYF. The chain has TRBV28 and TRBJ2-7; D is unclear. V lost 4 bases to trimming and J lost 2 bases, with 12 bases between them. The CDR3 loop spans 14 amino acids. Germline V gene data show CDR1 as MDHEN and CDR2 as SYDVKM.

The V gene is TRBV7-2, the J gene TRBJ2-5, with 9 bases that match TRBD2. The CDR3 is made up of 15 amino acids. Looked up from germline, CDR1 is SGHTA and CDR2 is FQGNSA. Trimming removed 2 bases from V and 5 bases from J; junction bases left unmatched: 6. CDR3 loop: CASSLRAGGPETQYF. CDR3 nucleotide sequence: TGTGCCAGCAGCTTAAGGGCGGGGGGGCCCGAGACCCAGTACTTC.

This chain connects TRBV6-5 to TRBJ2-7; possibly TRBD1 or TRBD2 for D (6 bases each). The CDR3 is 14 amino acids. Trimming left V 2 bases short and J 3 bases short, with 11 bases between. Per the germline V gene, CDR1 is MNHEY and CDR2 is SVGAGI. The CDR3 region is CASSYRRGNYEQYF. The CDR3 DNA follows: TGTGCCAGCAGTTACAGGAGGGGGAACTACGAGCAGTACTTC.

This clone has more than one count but fewer than ten. The rearrangement joins TRBV6-6 to TRBJ2-1; D ambiguous. The CDR3 is made up of 14 amino acids. Germline V CDR1 and CDR2: MNHNY, SVGAGI (reference sequence). Deletions cut 0 bases from V and 9 bases from J, with 12 bases between. CDR3 nucleotide sequence: TGTGCCAGCAGTTACTCCCTCTGGGAAGGTGAGCAGTTCTTC. Its protein product is CASSYSLWEGEQFF.

The genes are TRBV25-1 and TRBJ2-1, with 10 bases lining up with TRBD1. There are 16 residues in the CDR3. Germline assignment: CDR1 MGHDK and CDR2 SYGVNS. V lost 3 bases and J lost 7; bases outside the gene matches: 9. CDR3 sequence reads: CASSDPLLDRGNEQFF. CDR3 in DNA: TGTGCCAGCAGTGATCCCTTGCTGGACAGGGGGAATGAGCAGTTCTTC.

This clone turned up a few times. J is TRBJ1-2 and V is TRBV5-1, with no clear D. V was clipped by 3 bases and J by 4 bases, with 7 bases between them. The CDR3 spans 12 residues. Germline values: CDR1 SGHRS, CDR2 YFSETQ. The CDR3 coding sequence is TGCGCCAGCAGCTCCGACTCCTATGGCTACACCTTC. Translation: CASSSDSYGYTF.